Given below is one T cell receptor beta chain in context. Its antigen is unidentified. The entry originates in a study of OX40 agonist ivuxolimab in advanced cancers. Study-level background: At approximately 80% male, the cohort had a mean age of 60 years, ranging from roughly 23 to 80.

Overall study findings and caveats: Expanded clones belonging to CD8+ T cells outnumbered, on average, those of CD4+.

With 8 bases clipped from V and 11 bases from J, the junction kept 16 bases outside the gene matches. This CDR3 spans 15 amino acids. Germline V gives CDR1 MNHNS, CDR2 SASEGT. Sequencing was performed with immunoSEQ multiplex PCR; in TCRdb, only in-frame clones are kept and a portion is missing. The sample contains about 50,000 clones, more than 70% of which appear only once. The study sampled blood at baseline, cycle 4 day 1, and cycle 7 day 1. The chain links TRBV6-1 to TRBJ1-5; 9 bases line up with TRBD1. Source: CD4+ or CD8+ T cells sorted from blood, taken in a trial of the OX40 agonist ivuxolimab. The TCR originated in an adult with an advanced solid tumor such as melanoma, head and neck, liver or kidney cancer. CDR3 nucleotides: TGTGCCAGCGGGGACAGGGCCAGCTCAGGAGGGTCCCAGCATTTT. Translation gives CASGDRASSGGSQHF.